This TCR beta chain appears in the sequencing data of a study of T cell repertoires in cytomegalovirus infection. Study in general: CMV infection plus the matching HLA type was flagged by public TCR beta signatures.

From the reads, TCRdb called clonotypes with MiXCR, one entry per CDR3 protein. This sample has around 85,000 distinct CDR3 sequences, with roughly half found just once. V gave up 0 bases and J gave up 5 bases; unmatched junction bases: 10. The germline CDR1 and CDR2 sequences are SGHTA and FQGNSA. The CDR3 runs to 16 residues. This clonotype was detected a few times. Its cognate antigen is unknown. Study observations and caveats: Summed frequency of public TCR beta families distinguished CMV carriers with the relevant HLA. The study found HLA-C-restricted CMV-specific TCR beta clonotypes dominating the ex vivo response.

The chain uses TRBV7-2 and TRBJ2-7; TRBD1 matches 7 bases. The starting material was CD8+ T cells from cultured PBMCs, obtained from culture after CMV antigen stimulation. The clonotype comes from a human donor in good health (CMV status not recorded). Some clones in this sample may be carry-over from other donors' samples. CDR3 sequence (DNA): TGTGCCAGCAGCTTAGCGCTAGAGGGGGCACTTAACGAGCAGTACTTC. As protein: CASSLALEGALNEQYF.